Sequencing of this TCR beta chain was carried out in a study of blood T cells in healthy people across ages. This clonotype was recorded at least ten times. Then a second PCR, running roughly 7 to 11 cycles, was carried out with a sample-barcoded 5' primer and a J-beta primer mix. One entry per CDR3 protein, called by TCRdb with MiXCR from the 5' RACE reads. The table includes around 1,700,000 distinct CDR3 sequences, under 30% detected once. This CDR3 region has 12 residues. Between the trimmed V and J ends, which lost 7 bases and 5 bases, there was a span of 11 bases. Germline values: CDR1 WNHNN, CDR2 SYGVQD (reference sequence).

Sequencing was done on a sample of blood. This chain links TRBV10-1 with TRBJ2-5; maybe TRBD1 (6 bases). This TCR was recovered from a woman aged 30 to 39 in good health. The CDR3 coding sequence is TGCGCCAGCACAGGGGCATGGGAGACCCAGTACTTC. Protein product: CASTGAWETQYF.